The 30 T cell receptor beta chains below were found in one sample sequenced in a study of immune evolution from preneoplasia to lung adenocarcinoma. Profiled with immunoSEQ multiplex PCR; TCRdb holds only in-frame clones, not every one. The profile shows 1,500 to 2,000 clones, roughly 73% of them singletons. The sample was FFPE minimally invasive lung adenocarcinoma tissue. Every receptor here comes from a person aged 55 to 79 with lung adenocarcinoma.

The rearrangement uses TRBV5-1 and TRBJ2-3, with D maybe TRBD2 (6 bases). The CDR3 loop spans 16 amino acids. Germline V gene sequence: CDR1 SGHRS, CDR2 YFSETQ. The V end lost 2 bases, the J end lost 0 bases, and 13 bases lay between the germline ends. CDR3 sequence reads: CASSFNLATSTDTQYF. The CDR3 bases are TGCGCCAGCAGCTTCAATCTAGCGACTAGCACAGATACGCAGTATTTT.

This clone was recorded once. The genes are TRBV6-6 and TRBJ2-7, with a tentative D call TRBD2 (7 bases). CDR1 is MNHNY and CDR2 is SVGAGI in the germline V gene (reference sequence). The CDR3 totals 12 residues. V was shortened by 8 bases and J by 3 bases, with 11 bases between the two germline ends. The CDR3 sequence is CASGGGGYEQYF. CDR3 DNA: TGTGCCAGCGGAGGGGGGGGCTACGAGCAGTACTTC.

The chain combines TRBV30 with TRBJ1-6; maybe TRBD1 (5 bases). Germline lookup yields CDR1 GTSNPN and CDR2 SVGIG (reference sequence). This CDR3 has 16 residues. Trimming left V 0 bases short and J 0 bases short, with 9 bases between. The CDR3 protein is CAWSVWDPSYNSPLHF. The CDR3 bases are TGTGCCTGGAGTGTTTGGGACCCCTCCTATAATTCACCCCTCCACTTT.

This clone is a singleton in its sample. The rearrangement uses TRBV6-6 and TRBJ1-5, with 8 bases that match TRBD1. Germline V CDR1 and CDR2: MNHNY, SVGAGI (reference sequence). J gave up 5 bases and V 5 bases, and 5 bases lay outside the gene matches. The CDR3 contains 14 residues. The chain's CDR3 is CASSTQTGDQPQHF. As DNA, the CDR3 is TGTGCCAGCAGTACTCAGACAGGGGATCAGCCCCAGCATTTT.

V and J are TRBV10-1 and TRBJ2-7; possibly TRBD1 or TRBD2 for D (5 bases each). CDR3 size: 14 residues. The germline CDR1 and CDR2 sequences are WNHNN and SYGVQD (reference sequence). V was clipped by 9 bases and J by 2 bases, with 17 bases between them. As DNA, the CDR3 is TGCGCCAGACCTCCCGGGACGGACCCCTACGAGCAGTACTTC. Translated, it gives CARPPGTDPYEQYF.

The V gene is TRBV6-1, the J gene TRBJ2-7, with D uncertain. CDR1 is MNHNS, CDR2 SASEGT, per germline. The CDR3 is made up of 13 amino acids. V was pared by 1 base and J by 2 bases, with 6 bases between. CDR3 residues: CASSEDRPYEQYF. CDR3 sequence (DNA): TGTGCCAGCAGTGAAGACAGACCCTACGAGCAGTACTTC.

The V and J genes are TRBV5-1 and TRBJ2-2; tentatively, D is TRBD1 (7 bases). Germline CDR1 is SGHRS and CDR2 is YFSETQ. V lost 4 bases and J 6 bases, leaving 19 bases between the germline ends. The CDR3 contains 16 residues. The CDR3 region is CASSMDSPRGAGELFF. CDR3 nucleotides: TGCGCCAGCAGCATGGACAGTCCCAGGGGGGCCGGGGAGCTGTTTTTT.

The CDR3 sequence is CASSFGTGWNSPLHF. The CDR3 DNA reads TGTGCCAGCAGTTTTGGGACAGGGTGGAATTCACCCCTCCACTTT. The chain recombines TRBV6-1 with TRBJ1-6; 9 bases line up with TRBD1. This CDR3 has 15 residues. The V gene end was trimmed by 5 bases and the J gene end by 7 bases; junction bases not matched to a gene: 6. Germline V gene lookup returns CDR1 MNHNS and CDR2 SASEGT.

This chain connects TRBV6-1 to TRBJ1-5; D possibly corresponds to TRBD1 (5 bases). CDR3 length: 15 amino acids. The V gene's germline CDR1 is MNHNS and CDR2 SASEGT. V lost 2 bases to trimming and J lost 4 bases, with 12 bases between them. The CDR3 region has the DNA TGTGCCAGCAGTGAATATGGGACGGTTAATCAGCCCCAGCATTTT. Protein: CASSEYGTVNQPQHF.

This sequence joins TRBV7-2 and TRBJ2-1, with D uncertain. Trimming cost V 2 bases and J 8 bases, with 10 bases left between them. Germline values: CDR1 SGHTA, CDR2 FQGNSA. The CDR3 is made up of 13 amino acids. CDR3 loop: CASSLQRGHEQFF. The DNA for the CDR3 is TGTGCCAGCAGCTTACAGCGTGGGCATGAGCAGTTCTTC.

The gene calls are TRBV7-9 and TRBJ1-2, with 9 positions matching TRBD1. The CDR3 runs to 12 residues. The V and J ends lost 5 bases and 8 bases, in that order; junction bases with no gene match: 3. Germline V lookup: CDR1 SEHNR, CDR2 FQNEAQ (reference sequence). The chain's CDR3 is CASSQGQGGYTF. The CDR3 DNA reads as TGTGCCAGCAGCCAGGGACAGGGAGGCTACACCTTC.

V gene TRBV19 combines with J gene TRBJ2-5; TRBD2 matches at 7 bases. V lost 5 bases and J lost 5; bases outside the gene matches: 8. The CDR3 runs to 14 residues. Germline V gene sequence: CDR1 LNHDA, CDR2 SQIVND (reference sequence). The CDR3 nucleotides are TGTGCCAGTAGTTCCAGGGAGGGTGTGGAGACCCAGTACTTC. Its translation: CASSSREGVETQYF.

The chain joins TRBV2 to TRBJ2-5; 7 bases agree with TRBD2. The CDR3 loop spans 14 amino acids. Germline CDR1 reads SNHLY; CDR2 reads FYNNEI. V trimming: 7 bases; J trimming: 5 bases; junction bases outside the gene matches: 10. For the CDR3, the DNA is TGTGCCAGCACCTCCACGGGGAGGGTGGAGACCCAGTACTTC. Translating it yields CASTSTGRVETQYF. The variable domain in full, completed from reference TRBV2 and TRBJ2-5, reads EPEVTQTPSHQVTQMGQEVILRCVPISNHLYFYWYRQILGQKVEFLVSFYNNEISEKSEIFDDQFSVERPDGSNFTLKIRSTKLEDSAMYFCASTSTGRVETQYFGPGTRLLVL.

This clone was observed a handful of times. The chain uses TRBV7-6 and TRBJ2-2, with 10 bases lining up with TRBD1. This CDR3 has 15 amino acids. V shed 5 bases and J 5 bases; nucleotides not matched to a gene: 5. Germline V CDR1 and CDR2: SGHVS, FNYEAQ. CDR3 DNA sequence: TGTGCCAGCAGCCGCGGGACAGGGGCAACCGGGGAGCTGTTTTTT. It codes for CASSRGTGATGELFF.

CDR3 DNA sequence: TGTGCCAGCAGCACCATACCGGGACACCTCGGAGGTGGCTACACCTTC. Amino acids: CASSTIPGHLGGGYTF. This rearrangement joins TRBV27 to TRBJ1-2, with D perhaps TRBD1 (6 bases). Germline V gene sequence: CDR1 MNHEY, CDR2 SMNVEV (reference sequence). There are 16 residues in the CDR3. Trimming stripped 6 bases from V and 7 bases from J, with 24 bases between.

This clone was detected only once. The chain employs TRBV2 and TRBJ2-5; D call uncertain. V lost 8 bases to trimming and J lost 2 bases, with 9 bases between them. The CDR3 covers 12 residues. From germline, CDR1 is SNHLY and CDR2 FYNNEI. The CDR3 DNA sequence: TGTGCCAGCGGTACCCTTCAAGAGACCCAGTACTTC. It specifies CASGTLQETQYF.

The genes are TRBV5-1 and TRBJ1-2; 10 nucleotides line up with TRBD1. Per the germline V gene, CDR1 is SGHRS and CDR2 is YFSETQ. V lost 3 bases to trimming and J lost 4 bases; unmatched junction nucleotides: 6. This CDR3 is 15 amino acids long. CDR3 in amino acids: CASSSMGQGSYGYTF. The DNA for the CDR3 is TGCGCCAGCAGCTCCATGGGACAGGGGTCCTATGGCTACACCTTC.

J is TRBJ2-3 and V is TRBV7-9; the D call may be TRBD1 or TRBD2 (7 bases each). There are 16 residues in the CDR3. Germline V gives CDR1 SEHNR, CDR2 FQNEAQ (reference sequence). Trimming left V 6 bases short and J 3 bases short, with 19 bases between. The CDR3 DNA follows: TGTGCCAGCAGGGGACGAGACAGGGAGGGTACAGATACGCAGTATTTT. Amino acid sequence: CASRGRDREGTDTQYF. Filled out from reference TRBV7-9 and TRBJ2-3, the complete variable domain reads DTGVSQNPRHKITKRGQNVTFRCDPISEHNRLYWYRQTLGQGPEFLTYFQNEAQLEKSRLLSDRFSAERPKGSFSTLEIQRTEQGDSAMYLCASRGRDREGTDTQYFGPGTRLTVL.

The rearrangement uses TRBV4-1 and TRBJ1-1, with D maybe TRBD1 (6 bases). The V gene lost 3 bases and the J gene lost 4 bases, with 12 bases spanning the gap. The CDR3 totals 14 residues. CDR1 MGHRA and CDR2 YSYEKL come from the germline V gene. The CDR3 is CASSHQGLGTEAFF. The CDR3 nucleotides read TGCGCCAGCAGCCACCAGGGGCTCGGCACTGAAGCTTTCTTT.

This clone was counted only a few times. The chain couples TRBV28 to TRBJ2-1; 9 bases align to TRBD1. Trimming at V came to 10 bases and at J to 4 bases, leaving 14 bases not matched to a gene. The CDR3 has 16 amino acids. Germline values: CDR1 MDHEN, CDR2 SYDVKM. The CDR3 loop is CATYRQGDWDYNEQFF. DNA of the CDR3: TGTGCCACCTACAGACAGGGGGATTGGGATTACAATGAGCAGTTCTTC.

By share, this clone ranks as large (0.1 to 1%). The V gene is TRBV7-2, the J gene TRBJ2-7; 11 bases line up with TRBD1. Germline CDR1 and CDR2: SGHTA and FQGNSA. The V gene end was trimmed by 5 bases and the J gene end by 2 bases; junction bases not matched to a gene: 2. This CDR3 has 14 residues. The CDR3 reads CASSPGQGAYEQYF. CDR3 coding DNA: TGTGCCAGCAGCCCGGGACAGGGGGCCTACGAGCAGTACTTC.

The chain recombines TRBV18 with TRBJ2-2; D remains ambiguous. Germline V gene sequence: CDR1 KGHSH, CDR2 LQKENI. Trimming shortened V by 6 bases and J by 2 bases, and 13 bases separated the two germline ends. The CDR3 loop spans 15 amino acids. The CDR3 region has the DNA TGTGCCAGCTCCCGTAATCCCGAAAACACCGGGGAGCTGTTTTTT. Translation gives CASSRNPENTGELFF.

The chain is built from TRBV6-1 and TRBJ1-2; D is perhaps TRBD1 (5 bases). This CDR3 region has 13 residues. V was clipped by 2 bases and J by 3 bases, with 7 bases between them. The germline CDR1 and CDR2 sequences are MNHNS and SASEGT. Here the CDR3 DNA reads TGTGCCAGCAGTGAAAGCAGGGACTATGGCTACACCTTC. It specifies CASSESRDYGYTF.

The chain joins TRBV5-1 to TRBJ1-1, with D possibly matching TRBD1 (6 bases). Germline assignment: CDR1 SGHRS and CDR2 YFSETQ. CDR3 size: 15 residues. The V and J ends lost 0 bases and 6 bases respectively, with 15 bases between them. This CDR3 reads CASSLEFSGVSEAFF. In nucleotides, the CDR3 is TGCGCCAGCAGCTTGGAATTTTCAGGGGTGTCTGAAGCTTTCTTT.

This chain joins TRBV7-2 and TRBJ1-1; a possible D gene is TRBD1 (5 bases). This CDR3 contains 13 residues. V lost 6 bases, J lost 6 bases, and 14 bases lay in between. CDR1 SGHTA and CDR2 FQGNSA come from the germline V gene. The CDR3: CASSRGVRAEAFF. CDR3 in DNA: TGTGCCAGCAGTCGAGGGGTGCGCGCTGAAGCTTTCTTT. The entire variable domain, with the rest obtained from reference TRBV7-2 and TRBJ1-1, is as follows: GAGVSQSPSNKVTEKGKDVELRCDPISGHTALYWYRQSLGQGLEFLIYFQGNSAPDKSGLPSDRFSAERTGGSVSTLTIQRTQQEDSAVYLCASSRGVRAEAFFGQGTRLTVV.

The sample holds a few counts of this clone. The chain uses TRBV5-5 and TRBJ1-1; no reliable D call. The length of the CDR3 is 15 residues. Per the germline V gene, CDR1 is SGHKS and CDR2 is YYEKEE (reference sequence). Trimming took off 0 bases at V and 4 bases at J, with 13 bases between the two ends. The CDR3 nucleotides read TGTGCCAGCAGCTTGGTTCCGGACGGCCTCACTGAAGCTTTCTTT. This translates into CASSLVPDGLTEAFF. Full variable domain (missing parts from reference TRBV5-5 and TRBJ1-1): DAGVTQSPTHLIKTRGQQVTLRCSPISGHKSVSWYQQVLGQGPQFIFQYYEKEERGRGNFPDRFSARQFPNYSSELNVNALLLGDSALYLCASSLVPDGLTEAFFGQGTRLTVV.

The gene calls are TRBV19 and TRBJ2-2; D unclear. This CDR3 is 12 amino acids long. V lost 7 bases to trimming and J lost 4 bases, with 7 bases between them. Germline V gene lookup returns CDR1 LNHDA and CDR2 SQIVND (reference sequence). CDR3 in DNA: TGTGCCAGTAAGGGCGGCACCGGGGAGCTGTTTTTT. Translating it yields CASKGGTGELFF. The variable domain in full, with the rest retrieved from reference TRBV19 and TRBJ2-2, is DGGITQSPKYLFRKEGQNVTLSCEQNLNHDAMYWYRQDPGQGLRLIYYSQIVNDFQKGDIAEGYSVSREKKESFPLTVTSAQKNPTAFYLCASKGGTGELFFGEGSRLTVL.

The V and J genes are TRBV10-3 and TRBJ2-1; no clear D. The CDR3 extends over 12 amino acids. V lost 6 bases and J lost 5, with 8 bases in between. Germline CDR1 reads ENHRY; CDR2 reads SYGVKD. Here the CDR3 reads CAIRGINNEQFF. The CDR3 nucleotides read TGTGCCATCAGGGGGATCAACAATGAGCAGTTCTTC.

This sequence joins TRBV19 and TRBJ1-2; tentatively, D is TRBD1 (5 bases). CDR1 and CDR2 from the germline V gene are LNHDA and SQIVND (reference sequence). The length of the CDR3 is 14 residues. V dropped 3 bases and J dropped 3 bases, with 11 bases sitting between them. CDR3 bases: TGTGCCAGTAGTATTAACAGGTGGGACTATGGCTACACCTTC. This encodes CASSINRWDYGYTF.

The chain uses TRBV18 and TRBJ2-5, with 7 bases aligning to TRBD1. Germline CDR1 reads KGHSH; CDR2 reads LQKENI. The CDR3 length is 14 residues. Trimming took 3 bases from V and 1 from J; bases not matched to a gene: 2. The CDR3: CASSPGTVQETQYF. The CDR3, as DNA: TGTGCCAGCTCACCCGGGACAGTCCAAGAGACCCAGTACTTC.